This T cell receptor (beta chain) was obtained from a study of beta chain features in type 1 diabetes. Study-wide background: On cell yields, gender and age, patients and healthy donors were similar. Notes on the study in general: Cells expressing TCR highly could be over-represented by cDNA sequencing.

Expressed TCRB transcripts were sequenced because the isolated RNA had all been reverse transcribed beforehand. Assay: immunoSEQ multiplex PCR; the TCRdb copy retains only in-frame clones and omits some. This sample has 250,000 or so clones, with 25% to 30% found just once. The V segment lost 1 base and the J segment 8 bases; nucleotides outside the gene matches: 6. From germline, CDR1 is SGHRS and CDR2 YFSETQ. CDR3 length: 15 residues. With regard to this clone: Its antigen is unknown.

Averaging roughly 120 mL, one heparinised blood draw came from each individual donor. V gene TRBV5-1 combines with J gene TRBJ1-2, with 12 bases that match TRBD1. Sequencing was performed on central memory CD4+ T cells from blood. This sequence originates from a man aged 25 to 45 in good health. For the CDR3, the DNA is TGCGCCAGCAGCTTGAGCGGGACAGGGGGCGAAGGCTACACCTTC. Translated: CASSLSGTGGEGYTF.